This T cell receptor beta chain was obtained from a study of technical replicates of blood from several donors. The CDR3 is 16 residues long. Germline-derived CDR1 and CDR2 are MDHEN and SYDVKM. Trimming pared 5 bases from V and 6 bases from J, leaving 21 bases between. Generated by immunoSEQ multiplex PCR, the TCRdb table keeps only in-frame clones and is missing some. There are roughly 74,000 clones in the sample; roughly 90% occur only once, and 0.39% lies in the top ten. The TCR originated in a human donor in good health. The sequencing input was T cells isolated from PBMCs. The chain is built from TRBV28 and TRBJ2-3; D is perhaps TRBD1 (6 bases). CDR3 nucleotides: TGTGCCAGCAGTCGGCCGGGACAAATGATTTACGATACGCAGTATTTT. It specifies CASSRPGQMIYDTQYF.